This TCR beta chain was found in a study of CD8+CD57+ T cells in acquired aplastic anemia. Points from the study as a whole: Patients and healthy controls showed no significant CD8+ Simpson's diversity difference.

Genomic DNA served as template for TCR beta VDJ and CDR3 profiling. Each CDR3 protein gets one entry after TCRdb re-called the reads with MiXCR. The data hold about 160,000 distinct CDR3 sequences, with more than 40% observed a single time. The patients chosen for sequencing had shown expansion of CD8+CD57+ cells (detected by flow cytometry). Everyone among the patients had severe acquired aplastic anemia. No therapy was given to patients before blood sampling. This clonotype turned up a few times. Its matching antigen is unknown. One end of the junction varies from germline; a read error may be responsible. The receptor comes from a human donor with aplastic anemia. The sequencing input was sorted CD4+, CD8+, or CD8+CD57+ T cells (not recorded which) from PBMCs.

The CDR3: CASTNLRRGVLF. The CDR3 nucleotides read TGCGCCAGCACGAACCTTCGAAGGGGAGTCCTCTTC. The chain carries TRBV10-1 and TRBJ2-7; D possibly uses TRBD1 or TRBD2 (5 bases each). Germline lookup yields CDR1 WNHNN and CDR2 SYGVQD (reference sequence). This CDR3 is 12 amino acids long.